This TCR beta chain was identified during a study of blood T cell repertoires in COVID-19. Study details: Spain, Italy and the United States supplied samples that represented acute and convalescent COVID-19.

The V and J ends lost 3 bases and 2 bases respectively, with 11 bases between them. This CDR3 contains 14 residues. The germline V gene has CDR1 SGDLS and CDR2 YYNGEE. This table comes from immunoSEQ multiplex PCR, and its TCRdb copy is limited to in-frame clones, with some not included. This table has 160,000 or so clones, roughly 87% appearing once. This sequence joins TRBV9 and TRBJ1-1; D is possibly TRBD1 (5 bases). The sequence came from a woman aged 45 to 65 with acute or convalescent COVID-19. Sequencing was performed on peripheral blood. The CDR3: CASSAGGINTEAFF. The CDR3, as DNA: TGTGCCAGCAGCGCCGGGGGAATAAACACTGAAGCTTTCTTT.